This TCR beta chain was recorded in a study of T cells in localized non-small cell lung cancer (dated by TCRdb to about 2020). At the level of the whole study: The study analyzed T cell repertoires of 200 to 250 early-stage NSCLC patients, comparing tumors and uninvolved tumor-adjacent lungs. The mean age of the NSCLC patients was under 70 years, with fewer than 150 men and about a hundred women. The cohort consisted of roughly 240 treatment-naive NSCLC patients whose localized lung tumors had been resected.

Trimming removed 4 bases from V and 1 base from J; the gene matches leave 4 bases unexplained. The CDR3, from cysteine to phenylalanine, totals 14 residues. Of all the DNA, just the CDR3 is kept, 42 bases in frame from base 1. As encoded in the germline V gene, CDR1 is SGHRS while CDR2 is YFSETQ. Beyond this particular receptor, the publication reports: A median of around 60 of the top 100 tumor clones turned up in the paired uninvolved adjacent lung, and around 27 of those clones also ranked among the top 100 of that same adjacent lung. Higher blood T cell density associated with longer overall survival, while higher adjacent-lung clonality associated with shorter survival. Since the design was exploratory, TCR variables were selected using unadjusted p-values with no false-discovery rate correction. Uninvolved tumor-adjacent lung showed the highest T cell clonality, higher than tumor, which suggests more focused antigenic responses in the uninvolved tumor-adjacent lung. Multi-region tumor sequencing was not performed, so intratumor heterogeneity could not be excluded.

Comment on this clone: Its recognized antigen is unknown. Within one base of it there is no much larger clone, and no base qualities were kept.

At diagnosis, tumor, uninvolved tumor-adjacent lung and peripheral blood were collected and then preserved as a mix of FFPE and fresh-frozen material. For TCR repertoire profiling, the blood samples were analyzed as peripheral blood mononuclear cells. TCR beta CDR3 regions were sequenced from DNA using the immunoSEQ Assay. The study's own analysis went as follows. To compute T cell density, TCR beta template counts were normalized to usable DNA, which was estimated by amplifying housekeeping genes. Richness was estimated using the preseqR package, with extrapolation to 400,000 templates for PBMC samples and to 120,000 templates for tissue samples. Clonality was taken to be one minus Pielou's evenness. Tissue-enriched TCRs were identified by differential abundance testing using productive amino-acid clonotypes, minimum total count 5 and alpha 0.1. The Jaccard Index and the Morisita Overlap Index were used to measure how much the repertoires overlapped between compartments. GLIPH grouped TCR beta CDR3s together with public tetramer-defined viral CDR3s, and a viral motif had to include at least three viral sequences and show V-gene enrichment. TCRdb mirrors the immuneACCESS table, restricted to in-frame sequences. Some clones are absent from its copies; in checked studies, under half trace to an unresolved V gene, and the reason for the others is unknown. Clonal size and the V and J genes are those of that table, whereas D and trimming came from the DNA. The sample contains 10,000 to 15,000 clones, roughly 84% of them found a single time. The top ten clones comprise under 30% of the sample.

Sequenced here: peripheral blood, sampled before any cancer treatment. This TCR came from a male donor aged 60 or older with stage I squamous cell lung carcinoma. The rearranged chain carries TRBV5-1 and TRBJ2-5, and 7 junctional nucleotides match TRBD1. Here the CDR3 is given as CASSRQGGQETQYF. The sequenced DNA: TGCGCCAGCAGCCGACAGGGTGGCCAAGAGACCCAGTACTTC.